This passage covers 10 T cell receptor beta chains from one sample sequenced in a study of type 1 and type 2 diabetes patients. PCR was run on genomic DNA. Amplification of the beta chain CDR3 used 30 forward and 13 reverse multiplex primers. TCRdb analysed the multiplex PCR reads with MiXCR anew, one entry per CDR3 protein. The sample holds 280,000 or so distinct CDR3 sequences; 40% to 50% are singletons and the top ten take roughly 13%. Material for sequencing was peripheral blood mononuclear cells (PBMCs). The receptors here all came from a man aged 18 to 29 with type 2 diabetes.

J is TRBJ1-2 and V is TRBV24-1; 7 nucleotides agree with TRBD1. Germline CDR1 is KGHDR and CDR2 is SFDVKD. V shed 10 bases, J shed 2 bases, and the junction held 3 bases outside the gene matches. CDR3 length equals 12 residues. CDR3 sequence reads: CATRDRNYGYTF. For the CDR3, the DNA is TGTGCCACGAGGGACAGAAACTATGGCTACACCTTC.

The chain employs TRBV20-1 and TRBJ1-6; D is possibly TRBD1 (6 bases). Trimming removed 6 bases from V and 0 bases from J, with 18 bases in between. CDR1 and CDR2 (germline): DFQATT, SNEGSKA (reference sequence). The CDR3 has 17 amino acids. The CDR3 nucleotides are TGCAGTGCACCTGCCCGAGGACAGAGCTCCTATAATTCACCCCTCCACTTT. Translation gives CSAPARGQSSYNSPLHF.

The genes are TRBV3-1 and TRBJ1-1; 10 nucleotides agree with TRBD1. CDR3 size: 13 residues. J was trimmed by 9 bases and V by 2 bases; bases with no gene match: 3. Germline CDR1 LGHDT, CDR2 YNNKEL (reference sequence). The CDR3 sequence is CASSQPGQGKAFF. CDR3 coding DNA: TGTGCCAGCAGCCAACCGGGACAGGGGAAAGCTTTCTTT.

Turning to this clonotype: Without the conserved terminal phenylalanine or tryptophan, this CDR3 likely stems from a read error. The chain uses TRBV10-1 and TRBJ2-1; D might be TRBD2 (6 bases). Germline V lookup: CDR1 WNHNN, CDR2 SYGVQD (reference sequence). This CDR3 spans 13 amino acids. Trimming cost V 5 bases and J 7 bases, with 12 bases left between them. CDR3 DNA sequence: TGCGCCAGCAGTTTGGGGGGAGTGAATGAGCAGTTCCTC. Translated, it gives CASSLGGVNEQFL.

A few counts support this clonotype. The chain joins TRBV12-3 or TRBV12-4 to TRBJ1-2; no clear D. V was clipped by 2 bases and J by 2 bases, with 9 bases between them. This CDR3 comprises 14 residues. The CDR3 sequence is CASSLFRTNYGYTF. In DNA, the CDR3 is TGTGCCAGCAGTTTATTTCGGACGAACTATGGCTACACCTTC.

This clonotype was detected only a few times. This chain joins TRBV28 and TRBJ1-2; D is possibly TRBD1 (5 bases). The V end was cut by 5 bases, the J end by 9 bases, with 16 bases between. This CDR3 is built from 13 residues. Looked up from germline, CDR1 is MDHEN and CDR2 is SYDVKM. The DNA for the CDR3 is TGTGCCAGCAGTGTCAGCGGGGGAGCTAGCTACACCTTC. Translation: CASSVSGGASYTF.

The chain has TRBV20-1 and TRBJ2-5; 7 bases align to TRBD2. The length of the CDR3 is 14 residues. With V trimmed by 3 bases and J by 4 bases, 8 bases remained unmatched. Germline loops: CDR1 DFQATT, CDR2 SNEGSKA (reference sequence). The CDR3 DNA is TGCAGTGCTAGTCGGGGAGGGCTAGGAGAGACCCAGTACTTC. Translating gives CSASRGGLGETQYF.

V gene TRBV19 combines with J gene TRBJ1-2, with 10 bases fitting TRBD1. This CDR3 spans 17 amino acids. Germline V lookup: CDR1 LNHDA, CDR2 SQIVND (reference sequence). After removal of 6 bases from V and 4 bases from J, the junction contained 14 bases not matched to a gene. The CDR3 reads CASSPRSGQGVLYGYTF. The CDR3 coding sequence is TGTGCCAGTAGCCCCAGGTCAGGACAGGGGGTCCTCTATGGCTACACCTTC.

This clonotype was counted between two and nine times. In DNA, the CDR3 is TGTGCCAGACGTAAAACAGGGGAGTTATTTGAAGCTTTCTTT. Translation: CARRKTGELFEAFF. J is TRBJ1-1 and V is TRBV2, with 7 bases lining up with TRBD1. This CDR3 is 14 amino acids long. Per germline, CDR1 SNHLY and CDR2 FYNNEI. J was trimmed by 7 bases and V by 9 bases; bases with no gene match: 14.

The CDR3 bases are TGTGCCTGTTCACCTAACTATGGCTACACCTTC. This translates into CACSPNYGYTF. The V and J genes are TRBV30 and TRBJ1-2, with D uncertain. Germline V lookup: CDR1 GTSNPN, CDR2 SVGIG (reference sequence). The CDR3 totals 11 residues. V dropped 6 bases and J dropped 0 bases, with 5 bases sitting between them.